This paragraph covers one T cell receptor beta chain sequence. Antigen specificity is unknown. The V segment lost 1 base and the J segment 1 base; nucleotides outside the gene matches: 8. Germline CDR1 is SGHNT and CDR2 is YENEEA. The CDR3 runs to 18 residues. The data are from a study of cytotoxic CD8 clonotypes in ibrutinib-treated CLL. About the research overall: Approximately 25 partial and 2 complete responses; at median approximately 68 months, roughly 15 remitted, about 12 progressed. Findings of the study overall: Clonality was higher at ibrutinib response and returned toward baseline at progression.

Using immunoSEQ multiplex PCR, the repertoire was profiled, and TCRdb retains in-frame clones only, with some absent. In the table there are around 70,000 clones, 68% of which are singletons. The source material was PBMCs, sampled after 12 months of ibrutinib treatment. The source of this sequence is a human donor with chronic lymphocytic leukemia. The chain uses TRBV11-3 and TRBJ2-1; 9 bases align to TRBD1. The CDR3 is CASSLVSGTGRSYNEQFF. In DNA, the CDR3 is TGTGCCAGCAGCTTAGTCTCCGGGACAGGGCGTTCCTACAATGAGCAGTTCTTC. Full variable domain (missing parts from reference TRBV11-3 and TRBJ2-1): EAGVVQSPRYKIIEKKQPVAFWCNPISGHNTLYWYLQNLGQGPELLIRYENEEAVDDSQLPKDRFSAERLKGVDSTLKIQPAELGDSAVYLCASSLVSGTGRSYNEQFFGPGTRLTVL.